This TCR beta chain was profiled in a study of shared clonotypes between healthy human individuals. Sequencing used immunoSEQ multiplex PCR; TCRdb keeps in-frame clones, though not all of them. Of under 300,000 clones listed, over 50% are singletons. Germline V CDR1 and CDR2: SGHNT, YENEEA. Germline trimming cut 5 bases from V and 9 bases from J; bases unmatched to any gene: 13. CDR3 length: 15 amino acids. The V call is TRBV11-3, the J call TRBJ2-1; TRBD2 agrees at 7 bases. Sample: memory CD4+ T cells sorted from blood. Specified subset: CD45RA-negative fraction. This sequence originates from a man aged 30-40 years in good health. The CDR3 here is CASSATSLGRGEQFF. The DNA for the CDR3 is TGTGCCAGCAGCGCGACTAGCTTGGGGCGGGGTGAGCAGTTCTTC.